Listed below are T cell receptor beta chains from one sample, sequenced in a study of regulatory T cells in long-lasting Graves disease. TCRdb ran MiXCR on the multiplex PCR reads and lists one entry per CDR3 protein. The sample has 390,000 or so distinct CDR3 sequences; about 12% are singletons. This sample was shared with a second study, whose subject was T cells in Graves' hyperthyroidism and ophthalmopathy.

The sample was peripheral blood mononuclear cells (PBMCs), taken at new diagnosis, from a patient treated with antithyroid drugs. The source of these receptors is a woman aged 18-35 years with Graves disease. Each CDR3 is given with its conserved first and last residue. The D gene is left open where the match is weak. Size is omitted from some rows. Given values are once, few, many or a class for expanded clones.

d_call: -; j_call: TRBJ2-1; v_call: TRBV12-3/TRBV12-4; clone_size: -; cdr3_nt: TGTGCCAGCAAGGGGGTTAGAGGCGGGAAAATGCGCAATGAGCAGTTCTTC; cdr3_aa: CASKGVRGGKMRNEQFF
d_call: TRBD1; j_call: TRBJ1-2; v_call: TRBV12-3/TRBV12-4; clone_size: few; cdr3_nt: TGTGCCAGCAGCACGTTGGACAGGGTAGACTATGGCTACACCTTC; cdr3_aa: CASSTLDRVDYGYTF
d_call: -; j_call: TRBJ2-7; v_call: TRBV28; clone_size: many; cdr3_nt: TGTGCCACCGCTAAGTCATACCGCACCTACGAGCAGTACTTC; cdr3_aa: CATAKSYRTYEQYF
d_call: -; j_call: TRBJ1-1; v_call: TRBV6-2/TRBV6-3; clone_size: many; cdr3_nt: TGTGCCAGCAGTTACGTCCAGAACACTGAAGCTTTCTTT; cdr3_aa: CASSYVQNTEAFF
d_call: TRBD1; j_call: TRBJ1-1; v_call: TRBV6-5; clone_size: many; cdr3_nt: TGTGCCAGCAGTTATAACAGGGGAGGAACTGAAGCTTTCTTT; cdr3_aa: CASSYNRGGTEAFF
d_call: TRBD2; j_call: TRBJ2-1; v_call: TRBV10-3; clone_size: many; cdr3_nt: TGTGCCATCACCCGAGGGACTAGCGGGAACAATGAGCAGTTCTTC; cdr3_aa: CAITRGTSGNNEQFF
d_call: TRBD1; j_call: TRBJ2-6; v_call: TRBV6-1; clone_size: many; cdr3_nt: TGTGCCAGCACCGGGACAGGGGGGGGTGGGGCCAACGTCCTGACTTTC; cdr3_aa: CASTGTGGGGANVLTF
d_call: -; j_call: TRBJ2-1; v_call: TRBV7-9; clone_size: -; cdr3_nt: TGTGCCAGCAGCTTTAGTTCGGGGAATGAGCAGTTCTTC; cdr3_aa: CASSFSSGNEQFF
d_call: TRBD2; j_call: TRBJ2-2; v_call: TRBV12-3/TRBV12-4; clone_size: many; cdr3_nt: TGTGCCAGCAGTTCTCCCGGACTAGCGGGGGGGAACACCGGGGAGCTGTTTTTT; cdr3_aa: CASSSPGLAGGNTGELFF
d_call: -; j_call: TRBJ2-5; v_call: TRBV12-3/TRBV12-4; clone_size: many; cdr3_nt: TGTGCCAGCAGTGCCCGACTAGTAGAGACCCAGTACTTC; cdr3_aa: CASSARLVETQYF
d_call: -; j_call: TRBJ2-1; v_call: TRBV6-2/TRBV6-3; clone_size: -; cdr3_nt: TGTGCCAGCAGTTATAGGCCAGGGAGACCCAATGAGCAGTTCTTC; cdr3_aa: CASSYRPGRPNEQFF
d_call: -; j_call: TRBJ1-3; v_call: TRBV7-2; clone_size: -; cdr3_nt: TGTGCCAGCAGCTTAGAAGGTCCTTCTGGAAACACCATATATTTT; cdr3_aa: CASSLEGPSGNTIYF
d_call: -; j_call: TRBJ1-1; v_call: TRBV29-1; clone_size: many; cdr3_nt: TGCAGCGCCTGGACGGGAAGAGGAGCTTTCTTT; cdr3_aa: CSAWTGRGAFF
d_call: -; j_call: TRBJ1-5; v_call: TRBV7-2; clone_size: many; cdr3_nt: TGTGCCAGCAGCTCTCTTCGGACGGGATTCAATCAGCCCCAGCATTTT; cdr3_aa: CASSSLRTGFNQPQHF
d_call: -; j_call: TRBJ1-2; v_call: TRBV2; clone_size: many; cdr3_nt: TGTGCCAGCAGCCAACGCCCGAACTATGGCTACACCTTC; cdr3_aa: CASSQRPNYGYTF
d_call: -; j_call: TRBJ2-2; v_call: TRBV24-1; clone_size: many; cdr3_nt: TGTGCCACCAGTGACCCAGCCCGGGACTCTAACACCGGGGAGCTGTTTTTT; cdr3_aa: CATSDPARDSNTGELFF
d_call: -; j_call: TRBJ1-5; v_call: TRBV5-6; clone_size: -; cdr3_nt: TGTGCCAGCAGCTATGTCGGGACTGAAGGGCAGCCCCAGCATTTT; cdr3_aa: CASSYVGTEGQPQHF
d_call: -; j_call: TRBJ1-1; v_call: TRBV20-1; clone_size: many; cdr3_nt: TGCAGTGCTAGCCCCGTACACCTGGGGACTGAAGCTTTCTTT; cdr3_aa: CSASPVHLGTEAFF
d_call: -; j_call: TRBJ1-2; v_call: TRBV5-8; clone_size: many; cdr3_nt: TGTGCCAGCAGCCTGAGACCAGAAATCTATGGCTACACCTTC; cdr3_aa: CASSLRPEIYGYTF
d_call: TRBD2; j_call: TRBJ2-1; v_call: TRBV12-5; clone_size: many; cdr3_nt: TGTGCTAGTGGTTTCCAGCTAGCGGATGAAGTCAATGAGCAGTTCTTC; cdr3_aa: CASGFQLADEVNEQFF
d_call: TRBD2; j_call: TRBJ2-1; v_call: TRBV27; clone_size: few; cdr3_nt: TGTGCCAGCAGTTTGGTGGGAGGGTCCCACAATGAGCAGTTCTTC; cdr3_aa: CASSLVGGSHNEQFF
d_call: -; j_call: TRBJ2-7; v_call: TRBV12-3/TRBV12-4; clone_size: few; cdr3_nt: TGTGCCAGCAGTTTAGGCACCAAAGGGTACTTC; cdr3_aa: CASSLGTKGYF
d_call: TRBD2; j_call: TRBJ2-7; v_call: TRBV20-1; clone_size: -; cdr3_nt: TGCAGTGCTAGAGAATTAAGGGGGGGGACTAGCGAAACCTACGAGCAGTACTTC; cdr3_aa: CSARELRGGTSETYEQYF
d_call: -; j_call: TRBJ1-3; v_call: TRBV4-1; clone_size: many; cdr3_nt: TGCGCCAGCAGCCAAGTGCTGCCCGTGGAACACGCCATATATTTT; cdr3_aa: CASSQVLPVEHAIYF
d_call: TRBD2; j_call: TRBJ2-3; v_call: TRBV4-3; clone_size: many; cdr3_nt: TGCGCCAGCAGCCAAGTATGGACTAGCGGGAGAACAGATACGCAGTATTTT; cdr3_aa: CASSQVWTSGRTDTQYF
d_call: -; j_call: TRBJ2-5; v_call: TRBV12-3/TRBV12-4; clone_size: many; cdr3_nt: TGTGCCAGCAGTTCACAGGGTTGGGGAGAGACCCAGTACTTC; cdr3_aa: CASSSQGWGETQYF
d_call: -; j_call: TRBJ2-3; v_call: TRBV6-9; clone_size: many; cdr3_nt: TGTGCCAGCAGTTCCCCCACGGCCGGGGATACGCAGTATTTT; cdr3_aa: CASSSPTAGDTQYF
d_call: TRBD1; j_call: TRBJ2-1; v_call: TRBV7-2; clone_size: many; cdr3_nt: TGTGCCAGCAGCTCGGGACAGCGCTCCTACAATGAGCAGTTCTTC; cdr3_aa: CASSSGQRSYNEQFF
d_call: -; j_call: TRBJ2-3; v_call: TRBV7-9; clone_size: many; cdr3_nt: TGTGCCAGCAGTTCCAACTCGGGTACGCAGTATTTT; cdr3_aa: CASSSNSGTQYF
d_call: TRBD1; j_call: TRBJ2-7; v_call: TRBV11-1; clone_size: many; cdr3_nt: TGTGCCAGCAGACAGGGGGCGGAGTGGTACGAGCAGTACTTC; cdr3_aa: CASRQGAEWYEQYF
d_call: -; j_call: TRBJ1-4; v_call: TRBV13; clone_size: -; cdr3_nt: TGTGCCAGCAGCTTATCCAGTGGGCCGGAAAAACTGTTTTTT; cdr3_aa: CASSLSSGPEKLFF